This is a list of T cell receptor beta chains from one sample in a study of CD8+CD57+ T cells in acquired aplastic anemia. A single record per CDR3 protein comes from TCRdb applying MiXCR to the reads. In the table there are about 250,000 distinct CDR3 sequences, around half of which are singletons. The sequenced sample consisted of sorted CD4+, CD8+, or CD8+CD57+ T cells (not recorded which) from PBMCs. These TCRs come from a human donor with aplastic anemia. Each CDR3 is given with its conserved first and last residue. The order of the fields is V gene, D gene, J gene, clone size, CDR3 protein, CDR3 DNA. The D gene is left open where the match is weak. Clone size is stated in some rows and not others, as once, few, many or a class when expanded.

V: TRBV19
D: -
J: TRBJ1-5
size: -
CDR3: CASSIRGGKQPQHF
DNA: TGTGCCAGTAGTATAAGAGGAGGGAAACAGCCCCAGCATTTT

V: TRBV7-2
D: -
J: TRBJ2-1
size: few
CDR3: CASSRTANNEQFF
DNA: TGTGCCAGCAGCAGGACAGCAAACAATGAGCAGTTCTTC

V: TRBV7-3
D: TRBD1
J: TRBJ1-6
size: many
CDR3: CASAQGHNSPLHF
DNA: TGTGCCAGCGCACAGGGGCATAATTCACCCCTCCACTTT

V: TRBV6-2/TRBV6-3
D: -
J: TRBJ1-5
size: -
CDR3: CASSYAGRSNQPQHF
DNA: TGTGCCAGCAGTTACGCGGGGAGAAGCAATCAGCCCCAGCATTTT

V: TRBV19
D: -
J: TRBJ1-2
size: -
CDR3: CASSGGANYGYTF
DNA: TGTGCCAGTAGTGGCGGCGCTAACTATGGCTACACCTTC

V: TRBV6-5
D: -
J: TRBJ2-5
size: -
CDR3: CASRATRRKQETQYF
DNA: TGTGCCAGCAGGGCCACGAGACGGAAACAAGAGACCCAGTACTTC

V: TRBV20-1
D: TRBD1
J: TRBJ1-6
size: -
CDR3: CSATTTGGMNSPLHF
DNA: TGCAGTGCTACCACGACAGGGGGCATGAATTCACCCCTCCACTTT

V: TRBV15
D: TRBD1
J: TRBJ2-7
size: -
CDR3: CATSRQGALRNEQYF
DNA: TGTGCCACCAGCAGACAGGGGGCCCTTCGGAACGAGCAGTACTTC

V: TRBV5-4
D: TRBD1
J: TRBJ2-7
size: many
CDR3: CASTFRTGSTYEQYF
DNA: TGTGCCAGCACCTTTAGGACAGGATCCACCTACGAGCAGTACTTC

V: TRBV10-2
D: -
J: TRBJ1-1
size: -
CDR3: CASSESGFQGKNTEAFF
DNA: TGCGCCAGCAGTGAGTCAGGTTTTCAAGGAAAGAACACTGAAGCTTTCTTT

V: TRBV29-1
D: TRBD1
J: TRBJ2-5
size: -
CDR3: CSVRDRGRQPQYF
DNA: TGCAGCGTTCGAGACAGGGGAAGACAGCCCCAGTACTTC

V: TRBV5-1
D: -
J: TRBJ2-7
size: -
CDR3: CASGRGQGAYEQYF
DNA: TGCGCCAGCGGCAGAGGGCAGGGCGCCTACGAGCAGTACTTC

V: TRBV29-1
D: TRBD2
J: TRBJ2-7
size: -
CDR3: CSAGLAGESYEQYF
DNA: TGCAGCGCTGGACTAGCGGGAGAATCCTACGAGCAGTACTTC

V: TRBV2
D: -
J: TRBJ1-4
size: -
CDR3: CASRGARTNEKLFF
DNA: TGTGCCAGCAGGGGGGCGAGGACTAATGAAAAACTGTTTTTT

V: TRBV29-1
D: TRBD1
J: TRBJ1-1
size: many
CDR3: CSVPGGTEAFF
DNA: TGCAGCGTTCCAGGGGGCACTGAAGCTTTCTTT

V: TRBV28
D: TRBD2
J: TRBJ2-7
size: once
CDR3: CASSPGLAGGTYEQYF
DNA: TGTGCCAGCAGTCCCGGACTAGCGGGAGGGACTTACGAGCAGTACTTC

V: TRBV10-1
D: -
J: TRBJ2-1
size: once
CDR3: CASRPGDEQFF
DNA: TGCGCCAGCAGGCCGGGGGATGAGCAGTTCTTC

V: TRBV7-9
D: -
J: TRBJ2-1
size: many
CDR3: CASQAPDEQFF
DNA: TGTGCCAGCCAAGCCCCGGATGAGCAGTTCTTC

V: TRBV7-6
D: TRBD2
J: TRBJ2-7
size: -
CDR3: CASSPSGLATYEQYF
DNA: TGTGCCAGCAGCCCTTCGGGACTAGCCACCTACGAGCAGTACTTC

V: TRBV9
D: TRBD2
J: TRBJ2-3
size: -
CDR3: CASSVTSGRSADTQYF
DNA: TGTGCCAGCAGCGTGACTAGCGGGAGGTCGGCAGATACGCAGTATTTT

V: TRBV20-1
D: TRBD2
J: TRBJ2-5
size: -
CDR3: CSARDRPSGGPTGETQYF
DNA: TGCAGTGCTAGAGATCGTCCTAGCGGGGGGCCCACGGGAGAGACCCAGTACTTC

V: TRBV5-4
D: TRBD1
J: TRBJ1-2
size: -
CDR3: CASSAPGQGASNYGYTF
DNA: TGTGCCAGCAGCGCACCGGGACAGGGGGCCTCTAACTATGGCTACACCTTC

V: TRBV10-3
D: -
J: TRBJ2-5
size: -
CDR3: CAIRYGTEETQYF
DNA: TGTGCCATCCGGTATGGGACCGAAGAGACCCAGTACTTC

V: TRBV6-2/TRBV6-3
D: -
J: TRBJ1-5
size: few
CDR3: CASSYSMRKRPQHF
DNA: TGTGCCAGCAGTTACTCGATGCGGAAGCGGCCCCAGCATTTT

V: TRBV19
D: -
J: TRBJ1-6
size: -
CDR3: CATNGPNSPLHF
DNA: TGTGCCACCAATGGGCCCAATTCACCCCTCCACTTT

V: TRBV6-6
D: TRBD1
J: TRBJ2-7
size: few
CDR3: CASSYRRGLPYEQYF
DNA: TGTGCCAGCAGTTACCGCAGGGGGTTACCCTACGAGCAGTACTTC

V: TRBV9
D: -
J: TRBJ1-4
size: many
CDR3: CASSVEGGTTNEKLFF
DNA: TGTGCCAGCAGCGTAGAGGGGGGGACAACTAATGAAAAACTGTTTTTT

V: TRBV7-4
D: TRBD2
J: TRBJ2-7
size: -
CDR3: CASSPRLAGVWSYEQYF
DNA: TGTGCCAGCAGCCCCCGACTAGCGGGAGTCTGGTCCTACGAGCAGTACTTC

V: TRBV7-9
D: -
J: TRBJ1-1
size: many
CDR3: CASSFDGTEAFF
DNA: TGTGCCAGCAGCTTCGACGGGACTGAAGCTTTCTTT

V: TRBV25-1
D: -
J: TRBJ1-2
size: -
CDR3: CASSDNGPYGYTF
DNA: TGTGCCAGCAGTGATAACGGGCCCTATGGCTACACCTTC

V: TRBV7-9
D: TRBD2
J: TRBJ2-7
size: once
CDR3: CASSGFSGGAYEQYF
DNA: TGTGCCAGCAGCGGATTTAGCGGGGGGGCCTACGAGCAGTACTTC

V: TRBV25-1
D: -
J: TRBJ1-6
size: once
CDR3: CASRHTEGRSPLHF
DNA: TGTGCCAGCAGGCACACGGAAGGACGGTCACCCCTCCACTTT

V: TRBV5-1
D: -
J: TRBJ1-3
size: -
CDR3: CASSLTGDTIYF
DNA: TGTGCCAGCAGCCTGACGGGAGACACCATATATTTT

V: TRBV15
D: TRBD2
J: TRBJ2-1
size: many
CDR3: CATSPLAGGSYNEQFF
DNA: TGTGCCACCAGCCCATTAGCGGGGGGATCCTACAATGAGCAGTTCTTC

V: TRBV12-3/TRBV12-4
D: -
J: TRBJ2-3
size: -
CDR3: CASSPVLPADTQYF
DNA: TGTGCCAGCAGCCCAGTACTTCCGGCAGATACGCAGTATTTT

V: TRBV7-2
D: -
J: TRBJ1-6
size: few
CDR3: CASSLGGNSPLHF
DNA: TGTGCCAGTAGCCTAGGGGGTAATTCACCCCTCCACTTT

V: TRBV7-6
D: -
J: TRBJ2-5
size: many
CDR3: CASSPWDLAGETQYF
DNA: TGTGCCAGCAGCCCTTGGGACCTAGCTGGGGAGACCCAGTACTTC

V: TRBV2
D: TRBD1
J: TRBJ1-2
size: -
CDR3: CASGTGALYGYTF
DNA: TGTGCCAGTGGGACAGGGGCCCTCTATGGCTACACCTTC

V: TRBV7-9
D: -
J: TRBJ1-5
size: many
CDR3: CASSWGGPQPQHF
DNA: TGTGCCAGCAGCTGGGGAGGGCCCCAGCCCCAGCATTTT

V: TRBV15
D: -
J: TRBJ2-7
size: few
CDR3: CATSRGRSYEQYF
DNA: TGTGCCACCAGCAGAGGCCGCTCCTACGAGCAGTACTTC

V: TRBV5-4
D: TRBD2
J: TRBJ2-7
size: -
CDR3: CASSLGTSATYEQYF
DNA: TGTGCCAGCAGCTTGGGGACTAGCGCTACCTACGAGCAGTACTTC

V: TRBV6-2/TRBV6-3
D: TRBD1
J: TRBJ2-7
size: -
CDR3: CASAYRDRPYEQYF
DNA: TGTGCCAGCGCCTATAGGGACAGACCCTACGAGCAGTACTTC

V: TRBV7-3
D: -
J: TRBJ1-2
size: -
CDR3: CASSLYDFYGYTF
DNA: TGTGCCAGCAGCTTATACGATTTCTATGGCTACACCTTC

V: TRBV6-2/TRBV6-3
D: -
J: TRBJ2-1
size: many
CDR3: CASSYGDEQFF
DNA: TGTGCCAGCAGTTACGGGGATGAGCAGTTCTTC

V: TRBV20-1
D: TRBD1
J: TRBJ2-7
size: many
CDR3: CSAKDRGGYEQYF
DNA: TGCAGTGCTAAGGACAGGGGGGGCTACGAGCAGTACTTC